This is a list of T cell receptor beta chains from one sample in a study of identical twins. From the 5' RACE reads, TCRdb called clonotypes with MiXCR, one entry per CDR3 protein. The sample has some 690,000 distinct CDR3 sequences; roughly 20% are singletons. The same specimen was also included in a second study, on T cells expressing NK-cell markers.

The sample consisted of PBMCs. Every receptor here comes from a woman under 30 in good health. Each CDR3 is given with its conserved first and last residue. D genes are given only for firm matches. Clone size is given for some rows only: seen once, a few or many times, or a class if the clone is expanded.

v_call	clone_size	d_call	j_call	cdr3_nt	cdr3_aa
TRBV10-3	-	-	TRBJ2-7	TGTGCCATCAGCGGTGGCGGGACCTACGAGCAGTACTTC	CAISGGGTYEQYF
TRBV20-1	few	TRBD2	TRBJ2-4	TGCAGTATGACTAGCGGGGGGGCACGGAGAAAGAAAAACATTCAGTACTTC	CSMTSGGARRKKNIQYF
TRBV7-2	-	TRBD1	TRBJ2-7	TGTGCCAGCAGCTACTCCGGACAGGGTGTCGAGCAGTACTTC	CASSYSGQGVEQYF
TRBV9	-	TRBD2	TRBJ2-1	TGTGCCAGCAGGGATTTACTCCTTCAAGGGCTAGCGGGGACCTACAATGAGCAGTTCTTC	CASRDLLLQGLAGTYNEQFF
TRBV20-1	few	-	TRBJ2-3	TGCAGTGCTAGAGAAAACACAGATACGCAGTATTTT	CSARENTDTQYF
TRBV20-1	many	-	TRBJ2-1	TGCAGTGCTAGTAATGGAGGCAAGGAGCAGTTCTTC	CSASNGGKEQFF
TRBV5-1	-	-	TRBJ2-5	TGCGCCAGCAGCTTCAGCCCACCAGAAGAGACCCAGTACTTC	CASSFSPPEETQYF
TRBV20-1	few	-	TRBJ2-5	TGCAGTGCCGTGGACAGCGTTAAAGAGACCCAGTACTTC	CSAVDSVKETQYF
TRBV29-1	-	TRBD2	TRBJ2-7	TGCAGCGTTGTCGGCGGGAGGTTATACGAGCAGTACTTC	CSVVGGRLYEQYF
TRBV7-2	many	-	TRBJ1-2	TGTGCCAGCAGCGGACAATTTTATGGCTACACCTTC	CASSGQFYGYTF
TRBV3-1	few	-	TRBJ2-5	TGTGCCAGCAGCCATCGTACTAGAGAAGAGACCCAGTACTTC	CASSHRTREETQYF
TRBV6-1	few	TRBD1	TRBJ2-7	TGTGCCAGCAGAATGACAGGGTATTTTGTAAAGGACTACGAGCAGTACTTC	CASRMTGYFVKDYEQYF
TRBV9	-	-	TRBJ2-3	TGTGCCAGCAGCCAACAGGGAAGGGGGGCAGATACGCAGTATTTT	CASSQQGRGADTQYF
TRBV7-9	-	-	TRBJ2-7	TGTGCCAGCAGCTTAAAGCGCGGGACGCTATACGAGCAGTACTTC	CASSLKRGTLYEQYF
TRBV7-9	-	-	TRBJ2-2	TGTGCCAGCAGCTTAGCGGGGACATCATCCCAGACCGGGGAGCTGTTTTTT	CASSLAGTSSQTGELFF
TRBV5-1	few	-	TRBJ2-2	TGCGCCAGCAGCCCGGACCCAATCCCCACCGGGGAGCTGTTTTTT	CASSPDPIPTGELFF